The next 18 T cell receptor beta chains were all read from a single sample in a study of blood T cells in healthy people across ages (dated by TCRdb to the mid-2010s). The receptor library was made with 5' RACE. The run used an Illumina HiSeq 2500. The second PCR ran for roughly 6 to 11 cycles and used a J-beta primer mix along with a sample-barcoded 5' primer. Starting from the raw public reads, TCRdb applied fastp trimming at Q25, assembled clones with MiXCR and retained in-frame beta chains. Rows merge per CDR3 protein into single entries with the most common DNA and genes. This sample gives hundreds of thousands of distinct CDR3 sequences in total; more than 50% of them show up just once. Roughly 26% of the sample comes from the top ten. The material sequenced was blood. These receptors originate from a man in his forties or fifties in good health.

The gene calls are TRBV27 and TRBJ2-5; D may be TRBD1 (5 bases). V dropped 6 bases and J dropped 2 bases, with 16 bases sitting between them. The CDR3 covers 15 residues. The germline CDR1 and CDR2 sequences are MNHEY and SMNVEV (reference sequence). The CDR3 DNA reads TGTGCCAGCAGAAATATCAGGGCAGAACAAGAGACCCAGTACTTC. It translates to CASRNIRAEQETQYF.

In this sample, this clonotype turned up once. The V and J genes are TRBV21-1 and TRBJ1-2; TRBD1, as called in the table, went unchecked against the DNA. TRBV21-1 is a pseudogene. The CDR3 totals 16 residues. DNA of the CDR3: TGTGCCAGCAGCAAAGGCCCGGGACAGGGTGACTATGGCTACACCTTC. Its protein product is CASSKGPGQGDYGYTF.

The V call is TRBV5-1, the J call TRBJ1-1, with a tentative D call TRBD1 (6 bases). This CDR3 has 14 residues. V lost 4 bases, J lost 3 bases, and 13 bases lay in between. Germline CDR1 reads SGHRS; CDR2 reads YFSETQ. The CDR3 reads CASSLQEGDTEAFF. CDR3 in DNA: TGCGCCAGCAGCCTGCAGGAGGGGGACACTGAAGCTTTCTTT.

The rearrangement joins TRBV10-3 to TRBJ1-2, with 11 bases aligning to TRBD1. V lost 3 bases to trimming and J lost 8 bases; unmatched junction nucleotides: 5. CDR3 length equals 14 residues. Germline V gene lookup returns CDR1 ENHRY and CDR2 SYGVKD. CDR3 amino acids: CAISDPGTGGGYTF. In DNA, the CDR3 is TGTGCCATCAGTGACCCCGGGACAGGGGGGGGCTACACCTTC.

This clonotype appeared a few times. The rearrangement joins TRBV27 to TRBJ2-6, with D uncertain. Germline V gene data show CDR1 as MNHEY and CDR2 as SMNVEV (reference sequence). Between the trimmed V and J ends, which lost 1 base and 3 bases, there was a span of 10 bases. The CDR3 totals 16 residues. The CDR3 coding sequence is TGTGCCAGCAGTTTATGGGGAACCGGTGGGGCCAACGTCCTGACTTTC. It specifies CASSLWGTGGANVLTF.

The chain combines TRBV27 with TRBJ1-1; D possibly corresponds to TRBD1 (6 bases). The V and J ends lost 4 bases and 5 bases respectively, with 11 bases between them. CDR3 length: 13 amino acids. CDR1 and CDR2 from the germline V gene are MNHEY and SMNVEV (reference sequence). CDR3 DNA: TGTGCCAGCAGTTGGTCCAGGGGTACTGAAGCTTTCTTT. Translating it yields CASSWSRGTEAFF.

The V gene is TRBV5-1, the J gene TRBJ2-7; TRBD2 agrees at 11 bases. The CDR3 is 15 amino acids. The germline V gene has CDR1 SGHRS and CDR2 YFSETQ. J was trimmed by 7 bases and V by 3 bases; bases with no gene match: 9. The CDR3 here is CASSSLTSGGTEQYF. For the CDR3, the DNA is TGCGCCAGCAGCTCTCTCACTAGCGGGGGTACGGAGCAGTACTTC.

J is TRBJ2-1 and V is TRBV25-1; D perhaps matches TRBD2 (6 bases). The germline V gene has CDR1 MGHDK and CDR2 SYGVNS. V was clipped by 3 bases and J by 4 bases, with 13 bases between them. The CDR3 totals 15 residues. For the CDR3, the DNA is TGTGCCAGCAGTGATGGGGGAGGCCTATACAATGAGCAGTTCTTC. It encodes CASSDGGGLYNEQFF.

J is TRBJ1-5 and V is TRBV3-1; 8 nucleotides align to TRBD1. The J segment lost 7 bases and the V segment lost 4 bases, leaving 6 bases of the junction unmatched. This CDR3 is built from 14 residues. CDR1 is LGHDT, CDR2 YNNKEL, per germline (reference sequence). The CDR3 DNA reads as TGTGCCAGCAGCCCCGGGACAGGAGGCCAGCCCCAGCATTTT. It codes for CASSPGTGGQPQHF.

Notes on this clonotype: One end of the junction does not line up with germline, which may come from a read error. V and J are TRBV6-1 and TRBJ2-1, with 7 nucleotides matching TRBD1. The CDR3 spans 17 residues. The V gene's germline CDR1 is MNHNS and CDR2 SASEGT. The CDR3 DNA reads as TGTGCCAGCAATGAAAAGACAGGGCATCCCACCTACAATGAGCAGTTCTTC. Its protein is CASNEKTGHPTYNEQFF.

V usage is TRBV20-1 and J usage is TRBJ2-7; tentative D call: TRBD2 (6 bases). Germline V lookup: CDR1 DFQATT, CDR2 SNEGSKA (reference sequence). The CDR3 is 13 residues long. V lost 3 bases and J 4 bases, leaving 13 bases between the germline ends. The CDR3 region is CSASGDLGYEQYF. As DNA, the CDR3 is TGCAGTGCTAGCGGGGACTTAGGATACGAGCAGTACTTC.

This sequence joins TRBV7-2 and TRBJ2-2, with 8 bases aligning to TRBD1. V dropped 3 bases and J dropped 0; count of bases not matched to a gene: 6. The CDR3 runs 17 residues. In germline, CDR1 is SGHTA, CDR2 FQGNSA. The CDR3 sequence is CASSFKTGGPNTGELFF. CDR3 bases: TGTGCCAGCAGCTTCAAAACAGGGGGACCGAACACCGGGGAGCTGTTTTTT.

This clonotype was counted between two and nine times. The rearrangement uses TRBV13 and TRBJ2-1, with TRBD2 matching 7 bases. Looked up from germline, CDR1 is PRHDT and CDR2 is FYEKMQ (reference sequence). V trimming: 5 bases; J trimming: 9 bases; junction bases outside the gene matches: 7. The length of the CDR3 is 13 residues. The CDR3 nucleotides read TGTGCCAGCAGCGTCGGACTAGGTGGTGAGCAGTTCTTC. This codes for CASSVGLGGEQFF.

The chain carries TRBV10-3 and TRBJ2-4; D remains unclear. From germline, CDR1 is ENHRY and CDR2 SYGVKD. The CDR3 totals 11 residues. The V gene lost 6 bases and the J gene lost 13 bases, with 13 bases spanning the gap. CDR3 region: CAISGSGEQYF. The DNA of the CDR3 is TGTGCCATCAGCGGTAGTGGTGAGCAGTACTTC.

This clonotype has a handful of counts. The chain couples TRBV5-1 to TRBJ2-5; unclear D gene. The germline V and J ends were trimmed by 0 bases and 4 bases, with 10 bases remaining between them. There are 14 residues in the CDR3. Germline loops: CDR1 SGHRS, CDR2 YFSETQ. The CDR3 loop is CASSLDGPGETQYF. CDR3 in DNA: TGCGCCAGCAGCTTGGACGGGCCGGGAGAGACCCAGTACTTC.

The chain employs TRBV2 and TRBJ1-5; possibly TRBD1 for D (5 bases). This CDR3 spans 15 amino acids. Germline V CDR1 and CDR2: SNHLY, FYNNEI. The V gene lost 3 bases and the J gene lost 6 bases, with 15 bases spanning the gap. The CDR3 DNA reads as TGTGCCAGCAGTGAGGAGGGGCGCGGAAGTCAGCCCCAGCATTTT. This translates into CASSEEGRGSQPQHF.

The J gene is TRBJ1-4, the V gene TRBV5-1; possibly TRBD1 for D (6 bases). From germline, CDR1 is SGHRS and CDR2 YFSETQ. There are 15 residues in the CDR3. Trimming cost V 3 bases and J 7 bases, with 16 bases left between them. Here the CDR3 DNA reads TGCGCCAGCAGCTACCTACAGGGCCTTACTGAAAAACTGTTTTTT. Translation gives CASSYLQGLTEKLFF. Based on the CDR3 plus reference TRBV5-1 and TRBJ1-4, the full variable domain is KAGVTQTPRYLIKTRGQQVTLSCSPISGHRSVSWYQQTPGQGLQFLFEYFSETQRNKGNFPGRFSGRQFSNSRSEMNVSTLELGDSALYLCASSYLQGLTEKLFFGSGTQLSVL.

This clonotype came up once. The chain uses TRBV27 and TRBJ2-1; the match to TRBD1 covers 8 bases. CDR3 length equals 15 residues. Germline values: CDR1 MNHEY, CDR2 SMNVEV (reference sequence). The V gene end was trimmed by 3 bases and the J gene end by 7 bases; junction bases not matched to a gene: 8. Here the CDR3 reads CASSFDLTGANEQFF. CDR3 DNA sequence: TGTGCCAGCAGTTTCGATTTGACAGGGGCAAATGAGCAGTTCTTC.